Below are 3 T cell receptor beta chains sequenced from a single sample in a study of molecular identifiers for immune sequencing clone quantification. A single record per CDR3 protein comes from TCRdb applying MiXCR to the PCR reads. The data show under 650,000 distinct CDR3 sequences, about 20% seen once. The sample consisted of naive CD8+ T cells from blood, with Jurkat cell RNA spiked in. Subset noted: FACS-sorted CD8+CD4-CCR7+CD45RA+ naive T cells. These receptors were taken from a human donor in good health. Some libraries in this study had Jurkat cell RNA spiked in.

This sequence joins TRBV19 and TRBJ2-7; TRBD2 agrees at 12 bases. J lost 3 bases, V lost 3 bases, and 0 bases had no gene match. This CDR3 has 14 residues. Germline loops: CDR1 LNHDA, CDR2 SQIVND (reference sequence). CDR3 coding DNA: TGTGCCAGTAGTATGACTAGCGGGGGCTACGAGCAGTACTTC. This translates into CASSMTSGGYEQYF.

There are many counts of this clonotype. The rearrangement uses TRBV20-1 and TRBJ2-7, with D perhaps TRBD1 (7 bases). The CDR3 is made up of 15 amino acids. The germline gives CDR1 DFQATT, CDR2 SNEGSKA (reference sequence). V lost 0 bases and J lost 4, with 16 bases in between. DNA of the CDR3: TGCAGTGCTAGAGATTGGGGGGACAGAGGATACGAGCAGTACTTC. The encoded protein is CSARDWGDRGYEQYF.

This clonotype was picked up a small number of times. The junction differs from germline at one of its ends, possibly a read error. The chain carries TRBV27 and TRBJ1-5; D remains unclear. CDR1 and CDR2 (germline): MNHEY, SMNVEV (reference sequence). The CDR3 runs 14 residues. The CDR3 DNA sequence: TGTGCCAGCAGTTTATCTTCTGGGAATCAGCCCCGGCATTTT. As protein: CASSLSSGNQPRHF.